This TCR beta chain came from a study of regulatory T cells in long-lasting Graves disease. Notes on the study in general: Only peripheral blood was studied, not thyroid tissue. TCR diversity was lower in persistent Graves' patients than in newly diagnosed ones.

HTBI primers from iRepertoire and Arm-PCR of CDR3 regions yielded the TCR beta libraries. Via MiXCR, TCRdb re-called the multiplex PCR reads, giving one row per CDR3 protein. The table records 250,000 to 400,000 distinct CDR3 sequences, 15% to 20% of them present only once. Time point given: newly diagnosed GD, antithyroid drugs for less than 3 months. The TCR library used RNA extracted from PBMCs. The V and J ends lost 3 bases and 13 bases, in that order; junction bases with no gene match: 7. The germline V gene has CDR1 MNHNS and CDR2 SASEGT. The CDR3 length is 14 residues. Many counts were recorded for this clonotype. Its antigen is not known.

The source is a female donor with Graves disease. The chain carries TRBV6-1 and TRBJ2-1; 12 bases map to TRBD2. The sample was peripheral blood mononuclear cells (PBMCs), taken at new diagnosis, from a patient treated with antithyroid drugs. CDR3 nucleotides: TGTGCCAGCAGTGAGAAAGGGACTAGCGGGTACCAGTTCTTC. Translated: CASSEKGTSGYQFF.